This passage covers 22 T cell receptor beta chains from one sample sequenced in a study of Ad26.COV2.S vaccination and SARS-CoV-2 variants. Treatment reported: roughly 18 received Ad26.COV2.S at low or high dose, single or two shots; 5 received placebo; per-sample allocation not given. Specimen acquisition occurred on day 63 following the initial vaccine or placebo injection. TCRdb's copy holds only in-frame clones and misses some; the assay was immunoSEQ multiplex PCR. The sample has 300,000 to 500,000 clones, approximately 90% seen once. Here the sequenced sample was peripheral blood, taken in a trial of Ad26.COV2.S vaccine versus placebo. Source of these receptors: a person between 18 and 65 years old who received the Ad26.COV2.S COVID-19 vaccine or a placebo.

This clone is a singleton in its sample. This chain uses TRBV7-9 with TRBJ1-2; no firm D call. The CDR3 has 14 amino acids. V lost 1 base, J lost 5 bases, and 11 bases lay in between. Looked up from germline, CDR1 is SEHNR and CDR2 is FQNEAQ (reference sequence). CDR3 region: CASSLGSQGYGYTF. The CDR3, as DNA: TGTGCCAGCAGCTTAGGGTCCCAAGGGTATGGCTACACCTTC.

CDR3: CASAQTGNNSPLHF. CDR3 sequence (DNA): TGTGCCAGCGCCCAGACAGGGAATAATTCACCCCTCCACTTT. The chain recombines TRBV2 with TRBJ1-6, with 7 bases lining up with TRBD1. CDR1 and CDR2 from the germline V gene are SNHLY and FYNNEI. The CDR3 spans 14 residues. With V trimmed by 8 bases and J by 5 bases, 6 bases remained unmatched.

The chain employs TRBV5-4 and TRBJ1-1; 10 bases fit TRBD1. J gave up 5 bases and V 5 bases, and 6 bases lay outside the gene matches. Germline V lookup: CDR1 SGHNT, CDR2 YYREEE (reference sequence). The CDR3 is 14 amino acids. CDR3 region: CASRPDRGLTEAFF. The CDR3 bases are TGTGCCAGCAGACCCGACAGGGGGCTGACTGAAGCTTTCTTT.

With regard to this clone: The same CDR3 can be traced to other DNA sequences in this sample. The J gene is TRBJ2-3, the V gene TRBV12-3 or TRBV12-4; D might be TRBD2 (5 bases). Between the trimmed V and J ends, which lost 6 bases and 4 bases, there was a span of 11 bases. The CDR3 extends over 13 amino acids. The CDR3 DNA is TGTGCCAGCAGCCGGACTGGAGCAGATACGCAGTATTTT. Translated, it gives CASSRTGADTQYF.

The CDR3 region has the DNA TGTGCCAGCAGTTCCGGAAATCAGCCCCAGCATTTT. Translating it yields CASSSGNQPQHF. V usage is TRBV6-5 and J usage is TRBJ1-5; D not certain. This CDR3 region has 12 residues. Trimming shortened V by 4 bases and J by 4 bases, and 5 bases separated the two germline ends. CDR1 is MNHEY, CDR2 SVGAGI, per germline.

This chain connects TRBV19 to TRBJ2-2, with D perhaps TRBD2 (6 bases). The CDR3 length is 14 residues. V lost 7 bases to trimming and J lost 1 base, with 10 bases between them. Germline V gives CDR1 LNHDA, CDR2 SQIVND (reference sequence). CDR3 region: CASKGGRNTGELFF. As DNA, the CDR3 is TGTGCCAGTAAGGGAGGACGGAACACCGGGGAGCTGTTTTTT.

The V call is TRBV19, the J call TRBJ1-2; the D is unclear. Trimming took off 3 bases at V and 7 bases at J, with 12 bases between the two ends. Germline-derived CDR1 and CDR2 are LNHDA and SQIVND (reference sequence). The CDR3 has 13 amino acids. In DNA, the CDR3 is TGTGCCAGTAGTATCGAGGGTCGGGCTGGCTACACCTTC. It specifies CASSIEGRAGYTF.

In this sample, this clone turned up a few times. This sequence joins TRBV3-1 (or the pseudogene TRBV3-2) and TRBJ1-6; D uncertain. Looked up from germline, CDR1 is LGHDT and CDR2 is YNNKEL (reference sequence). V gave up 6 bases and J gave up 8 bases, with 11 bases separating them. The length of the CDR3 is 13 residues. The CDR3 spells CASSPAPDSPLHF. The CDR3 DNA is TGTGCCAGCAGTCCCGCTCCGGATTCACCCCTCCACTTT.

CDR3 in DNA: TGTGCCAGCTCACCACCGTCATTATCTGGAAACACCATATATTTT. Protein: CASSPPSLSGNTIYF. The rearrangement joins TRBV18 to TRBJ1-3; no firm D call. Deletions cut 0 bases from V and 1 base from J, with 7 bases between. CDR1 and CDR2 (germline): KGHSH, LQKENI. This CDR3 comprises 15 residues.

The chain employs TRBV6-1 and TRBJ1-5, with D possibly being TRBD1 (5 bases). The germline CDR1 and CDR2 sequences are MNHNS and SASEGT. Trimming shortened V by 3 bases and J by 2 bases, and 14 bases separated the two germline ends. The CDR3 consists of 16 residues. CDR3: CASSEARALGNQPQHF. As DNA, the CDR3 is TGTGCCAGCAGTGAGGCCAGGGCTCTGGGCAATCAGCCCCAGCATTTT.

The V call is TRBV12-3 or TRBV12-4, the J call TRBJ2-3; D possibly uses TRBD1 or TRBD2 (6 bases each). Trimming left V 5 bases short and J 6 bases short, with 9 bases between. The CDR3 totals 12 residues. Here the CDR3 reads CASSRGDDTQYF. The DNA of the CDR3 is TGTGCCAGCAGTAGGGGGGACGATACGCAGTATTTT.

CDR3 nucleotides: TGCGCCAGCAGCTTGGGGACAACCTACGAGCAGTACTTC. This translates into CASSLGTTYEQYF. The chain carries TRBV5-1 and TRBJ2-7, with D possibly being TRBD1 (5 bases). V lost 0 bases and J 2 bases, leaving 6 bases between the germline ends. The CDR3 sequence is 13 residues long. From germline, CDR1 is SGHRS and CDR2 YFSETQ. Together with reference TRBV5-1 and TRBJ2-7, the CDR3 gives the full variable domain: KAGVTQTPRYLIKTRGQQVTLSCSPISGHRSVSWYQQTPGQGLQFLFEYFSETQRNKGNFPGRFSGRQFSNSRSEMNVSTLELGDSALYLCASSLGTTYEQYFGPGTRLTVT.

A word on this clone: The sample holds other DNA sequences that translate to the same CDR3. The chain carries TRBV5-1 and TRBJ1-2; D is unclear. The CDR3 has 13 amino acids. The V end was cut by 1 base, the J end by 5 bases, with 9 bases between. The germline V gene encodes CDR1 SGHRS and CDR2 YFSETQ. As DNA, the CDR3 is TGCGCCAGCAGCTTGCTTACGGATTATGGCTACACCTTC. Amino acids: CASSLLTDYGYTF.

The J gene is TRBJ1-3, the V gene TRBV6-5; D might be TRBD1 (5 bases). Trimming shortened V by 7 bases and J by 0 bases, and 10 bases separated the two germline ends. CDR1 is MNHEY, CDR2 SVGAGI, per germline. The CDR3 runs to 14 residues. The CDR3 loop reads CASTAGGSGNTIYF. In DNA form, the CDR3 reads TGTGCCAGCACCGCCGGGGGCTCTGGAAACACCATATATTTT.

The chain employs TRBV4-1 and TRBJ2-7, with D perhaps matching TRBD1 (5 bases). Trimming removed 0 bases from V and 8 bases from J, with 11 bases in between. This CDR3 comprises 13 residues. The germline gives CDR1 MGHRA, CDR2 YSYEKL. The chain's CDR3 is CASSQDPRAKQYF. As DNA, the CDR3 is TGCGCCAGCAGCCAAGATCCCAGGGCCAAGCAGTACTTC.

V gene TRBV27 combines with J gene TRBJ1-5; TRBD1 matches 8 bases. The CDR3 spans 14 residues. J lost 7 bases, V lost 3 bases, and 5 bases had no gene match. Per germline, CDR1 MNHEY and CDR2 SMNVEV (reference sequence). The CDR3 DNA is TGTGCCAGCAGTTTCTCAGGGGGCGGACAGCCCCAGCATTTT. Translated, it gives CASSFSGGGQPQHF.

This clone was recorded only once. The chain links TRBV6-5 to TRBJ2-2; no firm D call. Trimming pared 8 bases from V and 6 bases from J, leaving 7 bases between. CDR1 and CDR2 from the germline V gene are MNHEY and SVGAGI. There are 11 residues in the CDR3. This CDR3 is CASFESGELFF. CDR3 coding DNA: TGTGCCAGCTTCGAGTCCGGGGAGCTGTTTTTT.

The V call is TRBV20-1, the J call TRBJ2-1; D call uncertain. V was clipped by 5 bases and J by 5 bases, with 7 bases between them. This CDR3 has 11 amino acids. Germline assignment: CDR1 DFQATT and CDR2 SNEGSKA (reference sequence). This CDR3 is CSAENHNEQFF. CDR3 coding DNA: TGCAGTGCTGAGAATCACAATGAGCAGTTCTTC.

This chain uses TRBV2 with TRBJ2-4; a weak D match, TRBD2 (5 bases). V lost 8 bases to trimming and J lost 6 bases, with 17 bases between them. The CDR3 is 14 residues long. In germline, CDR1 is SNHLY, CDR2 FYNNEI. The DNA for the CDR3 is TGTGCCAGCCGGGGTGGGTCGTGGGGAAACATTCAGTACTTC. It encodes CASRGGSWGNIQYF.

The V call is TRBV25-1, the J call TRBJ1-6, with 8 bases lining up with TRBD1. The CDR3 sequence is 16 residues long. V gave up 6 bases and J gave up 6 bases; unmatched junction bases: 10. The germline CDR1 and CDR2 sequences are MGHDK and SYGVNS. This CDR3 reads CASSATGTGLNSPLHF. CDR3 coding DNA: TGTGCCAGCAGCGCAACCGGGACAGGTCTTAATTCACCCCTCCACTTT.

The J gene is TRBJ1-2, the V gene TRBV2; no definite D call. CDR1 SNHLY and CDR2 FYNNEI come from the germline V gene. The CDR3 spans 13 residues. Trimming took 2 bases from V and 5 from J, leaving 9 bases between them. The CDR3 bases are TGTGCCAGCAGTGAAATTGTGGGTTATGGCTACACCTTC. This translates into CASSEIVGYGYTF.

The V call is TRBV6-6, the J call TRBJ1-3; 8 bases agree with TRBD1. The germline V gene encodes CDR1 MNHNY and CDR2 SVGAGI (reference sequence). CDR3 length equals 16 residues. V shed 2 bases and J 2 bases; nucleotides not matched to a gene: 5. CDR3 sequence reads: CASSYDRGLAGNTIYF. The CDR3 DNA reads TGTGCCAGCAGTTACGACAGGGGATTAGCTGGAAACACCATATATTTT.